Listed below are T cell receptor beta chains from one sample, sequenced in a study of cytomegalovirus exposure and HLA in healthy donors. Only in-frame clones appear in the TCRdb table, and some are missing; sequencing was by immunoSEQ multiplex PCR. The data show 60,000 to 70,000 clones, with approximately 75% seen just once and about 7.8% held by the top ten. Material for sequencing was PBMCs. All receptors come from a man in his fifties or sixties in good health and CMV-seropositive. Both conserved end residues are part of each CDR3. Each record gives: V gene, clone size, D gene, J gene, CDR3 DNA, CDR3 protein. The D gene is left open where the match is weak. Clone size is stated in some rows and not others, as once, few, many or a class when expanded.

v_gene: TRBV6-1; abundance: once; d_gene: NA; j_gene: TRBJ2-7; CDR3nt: TGTGCCAGCAGTGAAGAATTACCGGACTTTTCCTACGAGCAGTACTTC; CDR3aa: CASSEELPDFSYEQYF
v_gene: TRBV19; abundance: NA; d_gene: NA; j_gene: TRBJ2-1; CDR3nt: TGTGCCAGTAGTTCCGTGGACAGATACAATGAGCAGTTCTTC; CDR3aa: CASSSVDRYNEQFF
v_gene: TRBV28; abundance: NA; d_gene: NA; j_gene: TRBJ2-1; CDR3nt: TGTGCCAGCAGTTCACGACCAAGGACAAACAAGGGGAATGAGCAGTTCTTC; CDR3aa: CASSSRPRTNKGNEQFF
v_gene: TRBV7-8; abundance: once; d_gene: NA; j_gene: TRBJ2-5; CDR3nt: TGTGCCAGCCGCCACCCCTTTGACAGGAGCCACCAAGAGACCCAGTACTTC; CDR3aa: CASRHPFDRSHQETQYF
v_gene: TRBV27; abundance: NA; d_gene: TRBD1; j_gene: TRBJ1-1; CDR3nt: TGTGCCAGCAGGTGGGGACAGGGGGTTACTGAAGCTTTCTTT; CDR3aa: CASRWGQGVTEAFF
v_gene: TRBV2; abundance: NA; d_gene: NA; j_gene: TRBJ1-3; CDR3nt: TGTGCCAGCAGCACATTGGGAAACACCATATATTTT; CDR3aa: CASSTLGNTIYF
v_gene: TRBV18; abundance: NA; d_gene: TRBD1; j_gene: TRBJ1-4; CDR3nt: TGTGCCAGCTCACGACCCGGGACAGGGGAAAAACTGTTTTTT; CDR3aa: CASSRPGTGEKLFF
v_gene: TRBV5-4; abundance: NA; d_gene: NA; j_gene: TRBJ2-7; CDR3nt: TGTGCCAGCAGCTCTACCTCCTACGAGCAGTACTTC; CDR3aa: CASSSTSYEQYF
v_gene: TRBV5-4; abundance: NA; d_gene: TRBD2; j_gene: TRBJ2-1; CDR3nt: TGTGCCAGCAGCTCGCTGTCCCTCGGACTAGCCAGTGAGCAGTTCTTC; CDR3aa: CASSSLSLGLASEQFF
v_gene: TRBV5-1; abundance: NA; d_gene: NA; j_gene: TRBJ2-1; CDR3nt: TGCGCCAGCAGCTCCCTTTCCTCTAGTATTTCCTACAATGAGCAGTTCTTC; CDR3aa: CASSSLSSSISYNEQFF
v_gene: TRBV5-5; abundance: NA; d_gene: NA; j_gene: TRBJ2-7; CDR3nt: TGTGCCAGCAGCTTGGACGGGAGCCAGTCCTACGAGCAGTACTTC; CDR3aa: CASSLDGSQSYEQYF
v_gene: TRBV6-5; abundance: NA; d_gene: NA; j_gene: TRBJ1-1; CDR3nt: TGTGCCAGCAGTTATAGTCGGGTCATGAACACTGAAGCTTTCTTT; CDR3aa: CASSYSRVMNTEAFF
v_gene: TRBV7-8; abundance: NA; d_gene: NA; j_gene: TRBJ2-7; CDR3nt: TGTGCCAGCAGCTTAGCCGCCAGCTCCTACGAGCAGTACTTC; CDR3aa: CASSLAASSYEQYF
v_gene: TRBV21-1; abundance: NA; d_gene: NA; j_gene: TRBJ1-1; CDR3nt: TGTGCCAGCAGCAATAAGGGACAGCCGAACACTGAAGCTTTCTTT; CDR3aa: CASSNKGQPNTEAFF
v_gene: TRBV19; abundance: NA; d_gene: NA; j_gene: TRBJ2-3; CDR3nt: TGTGCCAGTAGGATCCTTAGCGCACAGACAGATACGCAGTATTTT; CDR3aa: CASRILSAQTDTQYF
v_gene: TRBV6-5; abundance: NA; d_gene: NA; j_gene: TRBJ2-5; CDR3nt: TGTGCCAGCAGTTACAGGGGAGAGACCCAGTACTTC; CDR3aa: CASSYRGETQYF
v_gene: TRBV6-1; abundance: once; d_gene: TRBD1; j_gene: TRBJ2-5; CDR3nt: TGTGCCAGCAGGGGACAGGGCCTCCAAGAGACCCAGTACTTC; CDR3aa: CASRGQGLQETQYF
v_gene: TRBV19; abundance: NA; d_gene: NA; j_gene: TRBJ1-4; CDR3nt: TGTGCCAGTAGTATTTCCGGGATGTTGCTTGATGAAAAACTGTTTTTT; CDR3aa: CASSISGMLLDEKLFF
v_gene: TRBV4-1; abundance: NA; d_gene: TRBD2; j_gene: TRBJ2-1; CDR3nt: TGCGCCAGCAGCCAAAGACTAGCGGGCTCCTACAATGAGCAGTTCTTC; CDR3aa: CASSQRLAGSYNEQFF
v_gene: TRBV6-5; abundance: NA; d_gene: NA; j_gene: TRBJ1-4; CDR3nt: TGTGCCAGCCGGCAGGGTATAACTAATGAAAAACTGTTTTTT; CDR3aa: CASRQGITNEKLFF
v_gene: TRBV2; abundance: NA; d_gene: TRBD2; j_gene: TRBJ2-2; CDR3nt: TGTGCCAGCAGTGGGACTAGCGGGGGATCCGGGGAGCTGTTTTTT; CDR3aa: CASSGTSGGSGELFF
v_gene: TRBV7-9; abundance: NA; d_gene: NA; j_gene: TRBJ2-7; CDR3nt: TGTGCCAGCAGCCGATCCCCGGTGAGCGGAATCTACGAGCAGTACTTC; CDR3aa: CASSRSPVSGIYEQYF
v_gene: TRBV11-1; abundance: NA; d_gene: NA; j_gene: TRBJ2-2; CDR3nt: TGTGCCAGCAGCCAACTCGGCGGGGAGCTGTTTTTT; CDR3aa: CASSQLGGELFF
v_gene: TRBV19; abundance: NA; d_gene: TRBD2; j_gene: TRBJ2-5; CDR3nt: TGTGCCAGTAGTATAGGGGGACTAGCGGGGGGACAAGAGACCCAGTACTTC; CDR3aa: CASSIGGLAGGQETQYF
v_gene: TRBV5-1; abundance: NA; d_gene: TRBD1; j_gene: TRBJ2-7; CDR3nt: TGCGCCAGCAGTCCTGGACAGGCCATCTCTTACGAGCAGTACTTC; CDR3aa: CASSPGQAISYEQYF
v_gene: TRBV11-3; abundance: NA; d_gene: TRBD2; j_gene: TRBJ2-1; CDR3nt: TGTGCCAGCAGCTCCGCCAATTTTCTAGCGGGAGGGGATGAGCAGTTCTTC; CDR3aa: CASSSANFLAGGDEQFF
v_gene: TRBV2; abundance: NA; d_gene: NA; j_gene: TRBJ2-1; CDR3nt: TGTGCCAGCAGCGACAGTACCTACAATGAGCAGTTCTTC; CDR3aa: CASSDSTYNEQFF
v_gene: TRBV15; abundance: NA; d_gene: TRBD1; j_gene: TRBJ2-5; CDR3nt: TGTGCCACCAGCAGAGATCTGAGACAGGGGGTCGGGCAAGAGACCCAGTACTTC; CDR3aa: CATSRDLRQGVGQETQYF
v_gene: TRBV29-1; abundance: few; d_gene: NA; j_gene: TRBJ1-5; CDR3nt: TGCAGCGTTTCGGGGGACCCATATAGCAATCAGCCCCAGCATTTT; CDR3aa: CSVSGDPYSNQPQHF
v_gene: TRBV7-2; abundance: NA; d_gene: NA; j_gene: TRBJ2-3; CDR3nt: TGTGCCAGCAGCCCGACAGCAGTAGGCACAGATACGCAGTATTTT; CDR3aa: CASSPTAVGTDTQYF
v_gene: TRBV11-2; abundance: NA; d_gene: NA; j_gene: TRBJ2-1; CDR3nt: TGTGCCAGCAGCTTAGATTTGGGTAGCGGCTCCTACAATGAGCAGTTCTTC; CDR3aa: CASSLDLGSGSYNEQFF
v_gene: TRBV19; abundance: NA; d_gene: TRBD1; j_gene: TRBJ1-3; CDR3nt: TGTGCCAGTAGAAGTGGGACAGGGGATCCTCGCTCTGGAAACACCATATATTTT; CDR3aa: CASRSGTGDPRSGNTIYF
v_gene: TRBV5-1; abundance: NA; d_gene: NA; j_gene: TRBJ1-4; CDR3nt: TGCGCCAGCAGCCCAGGACATGCTCGGACTAATGAAAAACTGTTTTTT; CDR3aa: CASSPGHARTNEKLFF
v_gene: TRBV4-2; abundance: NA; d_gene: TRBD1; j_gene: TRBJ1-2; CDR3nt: TGTGCCAGCAGAACAGACAGGGGTGGCTATGGCTACACCTTC; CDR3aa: CASRTDRGGYGYTF
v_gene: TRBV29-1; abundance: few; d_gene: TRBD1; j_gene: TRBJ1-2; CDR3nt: TGCAGCGTTGATCCCACAGGGGCAAACTATGGCTACACCTTC; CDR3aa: CSVDPTGANYGYTF
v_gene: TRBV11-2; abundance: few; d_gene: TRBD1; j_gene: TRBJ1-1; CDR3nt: TGTGCCAGCAGCCCGATACAGGGGTGGGACACTGAAGCTTTCTTT; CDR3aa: CASSPIQGWDTEAFF
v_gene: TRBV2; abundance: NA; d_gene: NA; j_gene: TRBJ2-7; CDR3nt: TGTGCCAGCAGCCACCCGCGGCACGAGCAGTACTTC; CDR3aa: CASSHPRHEQYF
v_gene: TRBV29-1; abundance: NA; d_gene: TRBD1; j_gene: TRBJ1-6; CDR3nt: TGCAGCGCCGGGACAGGATTTAATTCACCCCTCCACTTT; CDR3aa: CSAGTGFNSPLHF
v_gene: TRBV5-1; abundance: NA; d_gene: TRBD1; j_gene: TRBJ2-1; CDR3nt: TGCGCCAGCAGCTTCTTTCCCGGGACAGGGGTGGGAAATGAGCAGTTCTTC; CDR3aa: CASSFFPGTGVGNEQFF
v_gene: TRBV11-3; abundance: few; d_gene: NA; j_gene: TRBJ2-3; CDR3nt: TGTGCCAGCAGCTTTTCTAGATCTAGCACAGATACGCAGTATTTT; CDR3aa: CASSFSRSSTDTQYF
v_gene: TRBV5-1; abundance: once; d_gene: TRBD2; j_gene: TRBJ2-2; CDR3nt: TGCGCCAGCAGCTTGCAAACTAGCGATCTCGGGGAGCTGTTTTTT; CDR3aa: CASSLQTSDLGELFF
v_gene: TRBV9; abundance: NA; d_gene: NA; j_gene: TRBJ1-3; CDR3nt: TGTGCCAGCAGCGTAGTGCGACTACAGGGAAGGGGAGCTGGAAACACCATATATTTT; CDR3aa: CASSVVRLQGRGAGNTIYF
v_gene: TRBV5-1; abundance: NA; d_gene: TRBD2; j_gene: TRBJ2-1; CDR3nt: TGCGCCAGCGGGGGGGCTAGCGGGAGAAATGAGCAGTTCTTC; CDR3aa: CASGGASGRNEQFF
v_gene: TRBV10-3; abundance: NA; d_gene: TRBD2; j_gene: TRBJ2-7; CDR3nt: TGTGCCATCAGCTATTCTAGCGGGCATAACTACGAGCAGTACTTC; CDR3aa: CAISYSSGHNYEQYF
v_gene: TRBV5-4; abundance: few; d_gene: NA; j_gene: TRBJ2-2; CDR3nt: TGTGCCAGCAGGGCCCTGGGGCGGGGAGGAACCGGGGAGCTGTTTTTT; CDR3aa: CASRALGRGGTGELFF
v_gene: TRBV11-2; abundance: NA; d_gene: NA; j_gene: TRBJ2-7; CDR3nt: TGTGCCAGCACCCAGGAGGGGACTCAACGCGAGCAGTACTTC; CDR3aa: CASTQEGTQREQYF
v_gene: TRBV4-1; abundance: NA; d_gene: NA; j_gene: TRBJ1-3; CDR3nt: TGCGCCAGCAGCCAAGGAAGGACTAACACCATATATTTT; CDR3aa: CASSQGRTNTIYF
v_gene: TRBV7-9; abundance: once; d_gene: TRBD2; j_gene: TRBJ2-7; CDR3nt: TGTGCCAGCAGCCACTTATGGCGGGAGGTTTCCTACGAGCAGTACTTC; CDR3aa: CASSHLWREVSYEQYF
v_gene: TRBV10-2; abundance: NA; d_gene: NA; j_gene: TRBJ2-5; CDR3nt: TGCGCCAGCAGTGGACTGCAGGAGACCCAGTACTTC; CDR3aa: CASSGLQETQYF
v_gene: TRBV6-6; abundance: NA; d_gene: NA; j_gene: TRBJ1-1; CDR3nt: TGTGCCAGCAGTTACAACAGGTTCAACACTGAAGCTTTCTTT; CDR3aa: CASSYNRFNTEAFF
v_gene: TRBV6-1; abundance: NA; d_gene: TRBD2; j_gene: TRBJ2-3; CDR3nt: TGTGCCAGCACGAGGGAGGGGTGGGATACGCAGTATTTT; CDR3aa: CASTREGWDTQYF
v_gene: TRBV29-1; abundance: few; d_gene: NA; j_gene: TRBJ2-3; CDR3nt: TGCAGCGGTAGTAAGACAGATACGCAGTATTTT; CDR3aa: CSGSKTDTQYF
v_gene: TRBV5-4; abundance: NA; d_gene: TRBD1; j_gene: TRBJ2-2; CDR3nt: TGTGCCAGCAGCTTGGCTACCGGGACAGGGTCCGGGGAGCTGTTTTTT; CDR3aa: CASSLATGTGSGELFF